This entry lists 26 T cell receptor beta chains sequenced from one sample in a study of cytomegalovirus exposure and HLA in healthy donors. PCR primers comprised 60 Vbeta and 13 Jbeta primers. Assay used: immunoSEQ multiplex PCR; TCRdb lists only in-frame clones, some missing. Of under 110,000 clones listed, approximately 89% were seen once; the top ten hold 3% to 4%. Sequenced sample: PBMCs. These receptors all stem from a man aged 30 to 39 in good health and CMV-seronegative.

The chain has TRBV29-1 and TRBJ2-3; a possible D gene is TRBD1 (6 bases). Trimming left V 4 bases short and J 1 base short, with 12 bases between. Germline-derived CDR1 and CDR2 are SQVTM and ANQGSEA. This CDR3 has 14 residues. The DNA for the CDR3 is TGCAGCGTTGCTACAGGGATGGGCACAGATACGCAGTATTTT. Its translation is CSVATGMGTDTQYF.

The chain employs TRBV4-1 and TRBJ1-5; D gene unclear. The CDR3 is made up of 15 amino acids. The ends were cut back, 6 bases at V and 5 bases at J, with 17 bases in the middle. The germline gives CDR1 MGHRA, CDR2 YSYEKL. CDR3 loop: CASSYIGTVDQPQHF. CDR3 in DNA: TGCGCCAGCAGTTATATCGGTACAGTCGATCAGCCCCAGCATTTT.

This chain connects TRBV27 to TRBJ2-5; no definite D call. CDR1 is MNHEY and CDR2 is SMNVEV in the germline V gene (reference sequence). The CDR3 is 13 residues long. The ends were cut back, 5 bases at V and 1 base at J, with 8 bases in the middle. The CDR3 sequence is CASSTRLQETQYF. As DNA, the CDR3 is TGTGCCAGCAGTACGCGCCTCCAAGAGACCCAGTACTTC.

The gene calls are TRBV30 and TRBJ1-2, with D possibly matching TRBD1 (6 bases). The CDR3 has 16 amino acids. Germline V gene lookup returns CDR1 GTSNPN and CDR2 SVGIG (reference sequence). Between the trimmed V and J ends, which lost 4 bases and 0 bases, there was a span of 18 bases. CDR3 coding DNA: TGTGCCTGGATAAGTTACAGGGCCCTTTCTAACTATGGCTACACCTTC. It codes for CAWISYRALSNYGYTF.

This chain uses TRBV29-1 with TRBJ2-7, with unresolved D. CDR3 length: 12 amino acids. The V end lost 7 bases, the J end lost 7 bases, and 17 bases lay between the germline ends. Germline lookup yields CDR1 SQVTM and CDR2 ANQGSEA. The CDR3 reads CSAMGLGWEQYF. In DNA, the CDR3 is TGCAGCGCAATGGGCCTTGGGTGGGAGCAGTACTTC.

The sample holds a few counts of this clone. Its ends do not fully match the called genes, so a read error is possible. CDR3 in DNA: TGTGCCAGCAGTCAGACGCGTCAGGACGGGGTCTTC. Encoded protein: CASSQTRQDGVF. V usage is TRBV6-5 and J usage is TRBJ2-1; maybe TRBD2 (5 bases). Germline V gives CDR1 MNHEY, CDR2 SVGAGI. The CDR3 contains 12 residues.

The chain couples TRBV19 to TRBJ2-2; 9 nucleotides agree with TRBD1. The CDR3 spans 16 residues. Germline assignment: CDR1 LNHDA and CDR2 SQIVND (reference sequence). The V gene end was trimmed by 6 bases and the J gene end by 5 bases; junction bases not matched to a gene: 10. As DNA, the CDR3 is TGTGCCAGTAGAGAGACAGGGGGAGTTAGGACCGGGGAGCTGTTTTTT. It codes for CASRETGGVRTGELFF. Full variable domain (rest looked up from reference TRBV19 and TRBJ2-2): DGGITQSPKYLFRKEGQNVTLSCEQNLNHDAMYWYRQDPGQGLRLIYYSQIVNDFQKGDIAEGYSVSREKKESFPLTVTSAQKNPTAFYLCASRETGGVRTGELFFGEGSRLTVL.

V is TRBV2 and J is TRBJ1-5; TRBD1 aligns across 7 bases. The CDR3 has 13 amino acids. After removal of 7 bases from V and 4 bases from J, the junction contained 4 bases not matched to a gene. The V gene's germline CDR1 is SNHLY and CDR2 FYNNEI. CDR3 DNA sequence: TGTGCCAGCACGGGACAGCTAAATCAGCCCCAGCATTTT. Amino acids: CASTGQLNQPQHF.

V is TRBV5-1 and J is TRBJ1-2, with a tentative D call TRBD1 (5 bases). CDR3 length equals 14 residues. The ends were cut back, 4 bases at V and 4 bases at J, with 14 bases in the middle. The germline V gene has CDR1 SGHRS and CDR2 YFSETQ. For the CDR3, the DNA is TGCGCCAGCAGCCCGATGACAGTCGGCTATGGCTACACCTTC. Protein sequence: CASSPMTVGYGYTF.

This clone was observed a few times. The chain joins TRBV5-1 to TRBJ1-4; D is unclear. Germline assignment: CDR1 SGHRS and CDR2 YFSETQ. The CDR3 consists of 13 residues. Trimming removed 7 bases from V and 7 bases from J, with 14 bases in between. CDR3 DNA sequence: TGCGCCAGCCGAAGGAGCGTAACTGAAAAACTGTTTTTT. Translating it yields CASRRSVTEKLFF.

The chain joins TRBV6-5 to TRBJ2-5, with D tentatively TRBD2 (6 bases). The CDR3 runs 15 residues. V was trimmed by 10 bases and J by 4 bases, leaving 22 bases between them. Germline CDR1 reads MNHEY; CDR2 reads SVGAGI. The CDR3 nucleotides read TGTGCCACCCAGGAGGACCGACTAGTCCCAGAGACCCAGTACTTC. Its protein is CATQEDRLVPETQYF.

The chain combines TRBV7-9 with TRBJ1-3; TRBD1 matches 7 bases. The CDR3 is 16 amino acids. V lost 1 base, J lost 1 base, and 4 bases stayed unmatched. Germline CDR1 is SEHNR and CDR2 is FQNEAQ (reference sequence). CDR3 DNA: TGTGCCAGCAGCTTAGAGGGGGGACAGTCTGGAAACACCATATATTTT. It specifies CASSLEGGQSGNTIYF.

The V and J genes are TRBV7-9 and TRBJ1-1, with 8 positions matching TRBD1. This CDR3 is built from 16 residues. V lost 5 bases, J lost 3 bases, and 11 bases stayed unmatched. Germline CDR1 is SEHNR and CDR2 is FQNEAQ (reference sequence). CDR3 bases: TGTGCCAGCAGCCACCCAATCACAGGGGGACACACTGAAGCTTTCTTT. Protein: CASSHPITGGHTEAFF.

Only one count was recorded for this clone. V usage is TRBV28 and J usage is TRBJ1-1; 7 bases align to TRBD1. This CDR3 comprises 14 residues. Losses at the gene ends were 4 bases for V and 7 bases for J; bases not matched to a gene: 9. The germline gives CDR1 MDHEN, CDR2 SYDVKM. This chain's CDR3 is CASSSPTGQDEAFF. CDR3 bases: TGTGCCAGCAGTTCCCCAACAGGACAGGATGAAGCTTTCTTT.

The rearrangement joins TRBV9 to TRBJ2-5, with D possibly being TRBD2 (5 bases). This CDR3 has 13 amino acids. Per the germline V gene, CDR1 is SGDLS and CDR2 is YYNGEE. Trimming removed 2 bases from V and 4 bases from J, with 9 bases in between. The CDR3 sequence: CASSVTSRETQYF. The CDR3 coding sequence is TGTGCCAGCAGCGTCACTAGTCGAGAGACCCAGTACTTC.

This chain uses TRBV28 with TRBJ2-7; D unresolved. CDR3 length: 13 amino acids. The ends were cut back, 3 bases at V and 0 bases at J, with 6 bases in the middle. Germline CDR1 MDHEN, CDR2 SYDVKM. This CDR3 is CASSFPGSYEQYF. CDR3 DNA: TGTGCCAGCAGTTTCCCCGGCTCCTACGAGCAGTACTTC.

V is TRBV28 and J is TRBJ1-5, with 10 nucleotides matching TRBD1. Germline assignment: CDR1 MDHEN and CDR2 SYDVKM. The CDR3 has 16 amino acids. The trim removed 1 base at V and 4 bases at J, leaving 4 bases unmatched. CDR3 region: CASSLSGQGKNQPQHF. The CDR3 bases are TGTGCCAGCAGTTTATCGGGACAGGGGAAAAATCAGCCCCAGCATTTT.

This sequence joins TRBV4-3 and TRBJ2-7; 7 bases map to TRBD2. CDR3 length: 16 amino acids. V trimming: 5 bases; J trimming: 2 bases; junction bases outside the gene matches: 12. Germline assignment: CDR1 LGHNA and CDR2 YSLEER. The CDR3 nucleotides are TGCGCCAGCAGCGAGCAGCTAGCGGAGTCAGCCTACGAGCAGTACTTC. The encoded protein is CASSEQLAESAYEQYF.

CDR3 residues: CASSKFPAGVTDTQYF. CDR3 bases: TGTGCCAGTAGTAAATTCCCAGCGGGAGTGACAGATACGCAGTATTTT. The V call is TRBV19, the J call TRBJ2-3; 8 nucleotides align to TRBD2. Germline V CDR1 and CDR2: LNHDA, SQIVND (reference sequence). Germline trimming cut 4 bases from V and 3 bases from J; bases unmatched to any gene: 9. The CDR3 loop spans 16 amino acids.

The rearrangement joins TRBV4-1 to TRBJ1-3; D gene unclear. The germline V gene encodes CDR1 MGHRA and CDR2 YSYEKL. The V and J ends lost 3 bases and 0 bases respectively, with 9 bases between them. The CDR3 runs 15 residues. The CDR3 bases are TGCGCCAGCAGCCAGCGGTCGCACTCTGGAAACACCATATATTTT. Translated, it gives CASSQRSHSGNTIYF.

The J gene is TRBJ2-1, the V gene TRBV2; D not certain. CDR3 length equals 13 residues. Germline CDR1 is SNHLY and CDR2 is FYNNEI. With 9 bases removed from V and 4 bases from J, the gap between germline ends came to 13 bases. The CDR3 here is CASMGRSYNEQFF. CDR3 nucleotides: TGTGCCAGTATGGGTAGGAGTTACAATGAGCAGTTCTTC.

The rearrangement uses TRBV9 and TRBJ2-3; weak D call: TRBD2 (6 bases). The CDR3 sequence is 16 residues long. The germline CDR1 and CDR2 sequences are SGDLS and YYNGEE. Deletions cut 4 bases from V and 2 bases from J, with 17 bases between. CDR3 in amino acids: CASSRGSSGNTDTQYF. The CDR3 DNA reads as TGTGCCAGCAGCCGGGGGTCCTCCGGGAACACAGATACGCAGTATTTT.

This chain connects TRBV5-1 to TRBJ2-7, with D possibly matching TRBD2 (5 bases). The CDR3 length is 14 residues. In germline, CDR1 is SGHRS, CDR2 YFSETQ. Trimming took off 3 bases at V and 6 bases at J, with 16 bases between the two ends. The CDR3 loop is CASSSLEGSVEQYF. The CDR3, as DNA: TGCGCCAGCAGCTCACTAGAGGGATCGGTCGAGCAGTACTTC. The whole variable domain, remainder taken from reference TRBV5-1 and TRBJ2-7, is KAGVTQTPRYLIKTRGQQVTLSCSPISGHRSVSWYQQTPGQGLQFLFEYFSETQRNKGNFPGRFSGRQFSNSRSEMNVSTLELGDSALYLCASSSLEGSVEQYFGPGTRLTVT.

A few counts support this clone. The chain is built from TRBV10-3 and TRBJ1-5; possibly TRBD1 for D (5 bases). V shed 0 bases and J shed 4 bases, with 10 bases lying between them. CDR1 and CDR2 (germline): ENHRY, SYGVKD. CDR3 size: 15 residues. The DNA of the CDR3 is TGTGCCATCAGTGAGTCTATAGGGGTAAATCAGCCCCAGCATTTT. Protein product: CAISESIGVNQPQHF.

The chain couples TRBV6-1 to TRBJ1-1, with D hard to call. V was pared by 7 bases and J by 4 bases, with 10 bases between. This CDR3 spans 12 amino acids. Per the germline V gene, CDR1 is MNHNS and CDR2 is SASEGT. The CDR3 DNA reads as TGTGCCAGCAACCCCCGGGGCACTGAAGCTTTCTTT. Amino acid sequence: CASNPRGTEAFF.

This clone was observed a single time. V gene TRBV9 combines with J gene TRBJ2-7, with D hard to call. Germline CDR1 reads SGDLS; CDR2 reads YYNGEE. V gave up 0 bases and J gave up 7 bases, with 11 bases separating them. This CDR3 has 13 residues. CDR3 loop: CASSVEPLGEQYF. The CDR3 DNA reads TGTGCCAGCAGCGTAGAGCCCCTCGGGGAGCAGTACTTC.